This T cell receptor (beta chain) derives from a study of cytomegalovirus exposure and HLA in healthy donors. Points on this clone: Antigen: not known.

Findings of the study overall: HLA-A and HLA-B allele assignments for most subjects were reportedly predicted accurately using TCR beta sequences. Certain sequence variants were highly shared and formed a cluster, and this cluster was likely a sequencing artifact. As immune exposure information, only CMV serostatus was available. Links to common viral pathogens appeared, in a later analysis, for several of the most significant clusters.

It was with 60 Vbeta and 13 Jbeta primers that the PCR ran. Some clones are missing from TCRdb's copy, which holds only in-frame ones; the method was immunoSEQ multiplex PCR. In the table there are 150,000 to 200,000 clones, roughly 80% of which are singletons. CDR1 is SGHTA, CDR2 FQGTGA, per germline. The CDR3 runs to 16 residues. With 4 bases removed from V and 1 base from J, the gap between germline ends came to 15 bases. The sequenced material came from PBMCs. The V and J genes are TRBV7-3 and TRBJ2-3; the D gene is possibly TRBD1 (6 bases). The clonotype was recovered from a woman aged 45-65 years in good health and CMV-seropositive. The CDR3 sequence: CASSSRGGGGTDTQYF. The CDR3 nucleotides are TGTGCCAGCAGCTCCCGGGGTGGGGGCGGCACAGATACGCAGTATTTT.